This record covers a single T cell receptor beta chain. Its antigen is as yet unknown. This specimen comes from a study of identifying expanded T cells in peripheral blood. Healthy donors had no documented immune events, such as infections, while sampled. Study results and limitations: Over about two and four weeks, about 15 and 19 clones changed, versus approximately 1.1 between replicates. Variance in clone template counts between roughly 2-week samples significantly increased with total template count across all healthy donors.

TCRdb's copy holds only in-frame clones and misses some; the assay was immunoSEQ multiplex PCR. The table includes around 84,000 clones, 70% to 90% detected once. The CDR3 loop spans 14 amino acids. CDR1 SGHNT and CDR2 YYREEE come from the germline V gene (reference sequence). V lost 2 bases and J lost 10, with 15 bases in between. V and J are TRBV5-4 and TRBJ1-4; D possibly corresponds to TRBD1 (6 bases). The sequence derives from a person aged 18 to 69 in good health. The specimen was blood. The CDR3 DNA sequence: TGTGCCAGCAGCTTTGGGGGGGCTAGGAGAAAACTGTTTTTT. Translated, it gives CASSFGGARRKLFF.